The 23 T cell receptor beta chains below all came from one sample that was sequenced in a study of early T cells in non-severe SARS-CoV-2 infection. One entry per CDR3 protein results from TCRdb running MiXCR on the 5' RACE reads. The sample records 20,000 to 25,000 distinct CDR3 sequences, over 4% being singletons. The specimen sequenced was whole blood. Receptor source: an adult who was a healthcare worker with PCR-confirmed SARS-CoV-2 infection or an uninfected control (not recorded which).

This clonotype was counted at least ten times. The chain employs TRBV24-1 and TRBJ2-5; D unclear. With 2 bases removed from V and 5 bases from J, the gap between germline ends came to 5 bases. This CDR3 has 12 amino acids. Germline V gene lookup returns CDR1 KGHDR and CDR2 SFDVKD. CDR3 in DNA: TGTGCCACCAGTGATTCTGAGGAGACCCAGTACTTC. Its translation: CATSDSEETQYF.

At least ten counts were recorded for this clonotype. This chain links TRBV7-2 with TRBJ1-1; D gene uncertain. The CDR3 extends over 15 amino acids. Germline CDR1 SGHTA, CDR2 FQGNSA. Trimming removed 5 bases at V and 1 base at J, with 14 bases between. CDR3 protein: CASSPQATENTEAFF. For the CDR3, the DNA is TGTGCCAGCAGCCCCCAGGCTACAGAGAACACTGAAGCTTTCTTT.

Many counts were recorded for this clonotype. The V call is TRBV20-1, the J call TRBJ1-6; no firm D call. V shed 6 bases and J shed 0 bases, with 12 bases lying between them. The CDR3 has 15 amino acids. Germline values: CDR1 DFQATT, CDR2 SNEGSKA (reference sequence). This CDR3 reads CSARTDSSYNSPLHF. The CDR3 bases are TGCAGTGCAAGGACTGATAGCTCCTATAATTCACCCCTCCACTTT.

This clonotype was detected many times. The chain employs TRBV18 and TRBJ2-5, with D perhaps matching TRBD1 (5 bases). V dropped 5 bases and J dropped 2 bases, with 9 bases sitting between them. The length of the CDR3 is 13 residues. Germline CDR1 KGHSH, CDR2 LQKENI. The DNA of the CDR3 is TGTGCCAGCTCATCGACAGCACAAGAGACCCAGTACTTC. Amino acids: CASSSTAQETQYF. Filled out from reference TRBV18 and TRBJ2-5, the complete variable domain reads NAGVMQNPRHLVRRRGQEARLRCSPMKGHSHVYWYRQLPEEGLKFMVYLQKENIIDESGMPKERFSAEFPKEGPSILRIQQVVRGDSAAYFCASSSTAQETQYFGPGTRLLVL.

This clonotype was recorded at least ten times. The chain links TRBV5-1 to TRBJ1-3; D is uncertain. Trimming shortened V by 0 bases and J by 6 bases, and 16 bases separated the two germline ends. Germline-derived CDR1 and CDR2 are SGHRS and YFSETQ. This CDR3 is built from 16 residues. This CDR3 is CASSLEAFRQENTIYF. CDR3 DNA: TGCGCCAGCAGCTTGGAGGCATTTCGGCAAGAAAACACCATATATTTT.

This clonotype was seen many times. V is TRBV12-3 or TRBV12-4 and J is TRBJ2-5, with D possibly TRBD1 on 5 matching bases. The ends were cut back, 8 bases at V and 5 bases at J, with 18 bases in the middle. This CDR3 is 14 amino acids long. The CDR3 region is CASATTQGSETQYF. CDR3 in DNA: TGTGCCAGCGCGACAACTCAGGGTTCGGAGACCCAGTACTTC.

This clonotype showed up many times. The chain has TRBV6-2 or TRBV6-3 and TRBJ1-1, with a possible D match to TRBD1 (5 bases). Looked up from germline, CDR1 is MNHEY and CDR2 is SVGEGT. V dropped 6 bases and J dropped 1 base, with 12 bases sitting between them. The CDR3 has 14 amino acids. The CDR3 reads CASRRDPQNTEAFF. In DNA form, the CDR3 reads TGTGCCAGCAGGCGGGACCCTCAGAACACTGAAGCTTTCTTT.

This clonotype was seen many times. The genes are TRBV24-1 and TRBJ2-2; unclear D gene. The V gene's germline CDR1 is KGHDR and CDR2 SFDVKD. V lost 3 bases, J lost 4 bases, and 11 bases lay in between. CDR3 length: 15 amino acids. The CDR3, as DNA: TGTGCCACCAGTGATCCATCAAGCCCCACCGGGGAGCTGTTTTTT. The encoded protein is CATSDPSSPTGELFF.

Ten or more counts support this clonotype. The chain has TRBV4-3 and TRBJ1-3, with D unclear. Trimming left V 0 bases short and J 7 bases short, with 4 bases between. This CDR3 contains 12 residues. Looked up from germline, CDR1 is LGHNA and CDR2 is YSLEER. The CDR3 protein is CASSQDSNTIYF. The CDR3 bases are TGCGCCAGCAGCCAAGATAGTAACACCATATATTTT.

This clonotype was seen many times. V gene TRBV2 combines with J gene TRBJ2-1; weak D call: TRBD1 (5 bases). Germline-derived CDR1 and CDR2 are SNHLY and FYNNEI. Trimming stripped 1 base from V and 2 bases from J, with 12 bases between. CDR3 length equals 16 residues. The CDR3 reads CASSEEQEFPYNEQFF. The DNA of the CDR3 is TGTGCCAGCAGTGAAGAACAGGAATTCCCCTACAATGAGCAGTTCTTC.

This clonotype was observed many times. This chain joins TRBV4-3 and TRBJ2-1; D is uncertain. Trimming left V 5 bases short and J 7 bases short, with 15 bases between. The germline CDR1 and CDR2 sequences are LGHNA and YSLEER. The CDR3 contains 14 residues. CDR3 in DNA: TGCGCCAGCAGCTACCTCCCGCAGCAGAATGAGCAGTTCTTC. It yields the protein CASSYLPQQNEQFF.

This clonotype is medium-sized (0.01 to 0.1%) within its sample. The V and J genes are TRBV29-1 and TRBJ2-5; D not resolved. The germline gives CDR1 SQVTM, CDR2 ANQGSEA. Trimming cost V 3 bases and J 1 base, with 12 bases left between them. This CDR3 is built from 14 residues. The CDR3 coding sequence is TGCAGCGTTGAGAGATGGCAGCTCCAAGAGACCCAGTACTTC. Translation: CSVERWQLQETQYF.

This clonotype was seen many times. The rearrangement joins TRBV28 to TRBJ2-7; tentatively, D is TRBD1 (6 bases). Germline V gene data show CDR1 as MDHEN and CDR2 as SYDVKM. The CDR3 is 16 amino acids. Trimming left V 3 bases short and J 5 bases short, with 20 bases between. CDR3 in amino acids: CASSFPTTGLWDEQYF. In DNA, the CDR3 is TGTGCCAGCAGTTTCCCCACGACAGGTCTTTGGGACGAGCAGTACTTC.

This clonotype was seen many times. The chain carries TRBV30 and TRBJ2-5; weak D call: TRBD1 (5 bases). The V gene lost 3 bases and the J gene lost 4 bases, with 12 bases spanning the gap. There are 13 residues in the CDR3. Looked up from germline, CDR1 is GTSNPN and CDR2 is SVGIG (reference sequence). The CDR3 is CAWSLGRGETQYF. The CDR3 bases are TGTGCCTGGAGCCTAGGTAGGGGAGAGACCCAGTACTTC. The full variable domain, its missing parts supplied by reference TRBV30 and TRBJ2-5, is SQTIHQWPATLVQPVGSPLSLECTVEGTSNPNLYWYRQAAGRGLQLLFYSVGIGQISSEVPQNLSASRPQDRQFILSSKKLLLSDSGFYLCAWSLGRGETQYFGPGTRLLVL.

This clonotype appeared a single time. The CDR3 nucleotides are TGCAGCGTTGAGCTGAACAGCGACTACGAGCAGTACTTC. Protein product: CSVELNSDYEQYF. This chain links TRBV29-1 with TRBJ2-7; no definite D call. V was shortened by 3 bases and J by 3 bases, with 12 bases between the two germline ends. CDR1 SQVTM and CDR2 ANQGSEA come from the germline V gene. The CDR3 extends over 13 amino acids.

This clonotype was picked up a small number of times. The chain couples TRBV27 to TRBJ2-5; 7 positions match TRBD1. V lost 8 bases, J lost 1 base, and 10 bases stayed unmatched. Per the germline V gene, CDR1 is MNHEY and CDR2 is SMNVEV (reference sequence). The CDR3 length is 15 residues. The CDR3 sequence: CASATYRGRQETQYF. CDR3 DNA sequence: TGTGCCAGCGCGACATACAGGGGTCGCCAAGAGACCCAGTACTTC.

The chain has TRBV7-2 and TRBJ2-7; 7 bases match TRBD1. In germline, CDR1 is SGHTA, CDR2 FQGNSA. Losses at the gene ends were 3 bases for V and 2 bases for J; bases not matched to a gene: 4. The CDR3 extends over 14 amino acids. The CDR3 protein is CASSLRTGPYEQYF. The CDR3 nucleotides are TGTGCCAGCAGCTTGCGGACAGGTCCCTACGAGCAGTACTTC.

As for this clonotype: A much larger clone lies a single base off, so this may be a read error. The CDR3 spells CASSRDSGELFF. The CDR3 DNA follows: TGTGCCAGCAGTCGGGATTCCGGGGAGCTGTTTTTT. The chain links TRBV6-2 or TRBV6-3 to TRBJ2-2; a weak D match, TRBD2 (5 bases). Germline CDR1 MNHEY, CDR2 SVGEGT. The CDR3 covers 12 residues. Trimming took off 5 bases at V and 6 bases at J, with 7 bases between the two ends.

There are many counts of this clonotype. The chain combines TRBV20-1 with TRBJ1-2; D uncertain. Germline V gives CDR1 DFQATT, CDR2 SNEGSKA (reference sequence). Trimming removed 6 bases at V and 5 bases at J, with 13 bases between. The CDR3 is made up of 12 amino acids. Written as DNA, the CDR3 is TGCAGTGCCCCAGCCAAGGGATATGGCTACACCTTC. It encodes CSAPAKGYGYTF.

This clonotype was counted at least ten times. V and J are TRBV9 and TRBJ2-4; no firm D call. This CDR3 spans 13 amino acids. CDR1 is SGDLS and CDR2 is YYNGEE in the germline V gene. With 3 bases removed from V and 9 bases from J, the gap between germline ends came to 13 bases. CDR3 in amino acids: CASSGLERGIQYF. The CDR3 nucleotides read TGTGCCAGCAGCGGCCTGGAGCGAGGCATTCAGTACTTC.

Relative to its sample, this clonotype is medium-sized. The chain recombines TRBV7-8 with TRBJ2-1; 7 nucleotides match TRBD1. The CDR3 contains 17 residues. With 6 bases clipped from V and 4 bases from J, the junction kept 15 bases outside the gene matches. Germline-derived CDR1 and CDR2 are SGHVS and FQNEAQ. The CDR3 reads CASSGSHTGQNYNEQFF. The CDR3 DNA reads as TGTGCCAGCAGTGGATCCCATACGGGACAGAATTACAATGAGCAGTTCTTC.

In DNA, the CDR3 is TGTGCCAGCAGCCCACGCCAAGGTAGCGGGGGTGTAAATGAGCAGTTCTTC. Encoded protein: CASSPRQGSGGVNEQFF. V usage is TRBV28 and J usage is TRBJ2-1; 9 bases match TRBD2. Unmatched junction bases numbered 16, after V lost 6 bases and J lost 7 bases. The germline CDR1 and CDR2 sequences are MDHEN and SYDVKM. The CDR3 extends over 17 amino acids.

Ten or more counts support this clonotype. In nucleotides, the CDR3 is TGTGCCAGCAGTTTATCCCCCAGGGGGTACTACGAGCAGTACTTC. This codes for CASSLSPRGYYEQYF. The chain is built from TRBV28 and TRBJ2-7; TRBD1 matches at 7 bases. Per germline, CDR1 MDHEN and CDR2 SYDVKM. The V segment lost 1 base and the J segment 3 bases; nucleotides outside the gene matches: 6. This CDR3 spans 15 amino acids.